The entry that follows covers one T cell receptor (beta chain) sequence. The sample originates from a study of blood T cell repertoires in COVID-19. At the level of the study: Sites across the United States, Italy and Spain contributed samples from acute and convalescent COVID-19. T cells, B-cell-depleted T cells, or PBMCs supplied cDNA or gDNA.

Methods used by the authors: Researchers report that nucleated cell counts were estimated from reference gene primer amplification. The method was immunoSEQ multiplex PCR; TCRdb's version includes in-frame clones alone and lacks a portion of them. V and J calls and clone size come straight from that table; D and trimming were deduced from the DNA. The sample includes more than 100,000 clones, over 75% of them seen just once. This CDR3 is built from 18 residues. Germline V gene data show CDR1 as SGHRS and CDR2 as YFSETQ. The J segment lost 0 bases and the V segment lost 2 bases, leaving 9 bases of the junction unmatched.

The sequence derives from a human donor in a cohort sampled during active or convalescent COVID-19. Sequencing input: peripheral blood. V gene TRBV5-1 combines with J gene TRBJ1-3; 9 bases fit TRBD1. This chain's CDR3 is CASSLRTGAQLSGNTIYF. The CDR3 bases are TGCGCCAGCAGCTTACGGACAGGGGCACAACTCTCTGGAAACACCATATATTTT.